This T cell receptor (beta chain) was recovered during a study of shared clonotypes between healthy human individuals (dated by TCRdb to between 2020 and 2021). For the wider study: Three men and a couple of women, aged 18 to 49 years, made up the cohort. For each donor, three plates each were used for CD4 naive and CD4 memory, two plates were used for CD8 naive, and one plate was used for CD8 memory. To estimate repertoire size and how much clonotype sharing occurs between individuals, the study deeply sequenced the blood TCR repertoires of several healthy adults. To increase sequencing depth and limit assay-specific biases, different laboratories used diverse techniques to prepare libraries and sequence TCR repertoires. Per donor, leukapheresis produced somewhere between about 0.85 and 10 billion PBMCs.

Using the deep immunoSEQ assay, TCR CDR3 regions were amplified from genomic DNA by multiplex PCR. Extracted genomic DNA from each cell subset was distributed evenly across all wells of several immunoSEQ 96-well plates, and each plate was treated as a replicate. Each replicate PCR for sorted subsets received 200 ng genomic DNA, equal to tens of thousands of T cell genomes. Purified libraries were quantified with a Qubit 3.0 fluorometer, sized on a Bioanalyzer 2100, and re-quantified with the KAPA Library Quantification kit. A separate single-read 150-cycle Illumina NextSeq 550 flow cell was used to sequence each immunoSEQ 96-well plate. On the authors' methods: The immunoSEQ output contained only junctional sequences without quality scores, so filtering could not match that applied to full-length reads. Sequences were annotated with PyIR, a Python wrapper for IgBLAST v1.9, and V/J genes and CDR3 were assigned using IMGT germline references. Reads were filtered out if the reads had weak V/J assignments (E-value above 1e-6), no CDR3, stop codons, out-of-frame junctions, or ambiguous translated residues. V3J clonotypes were defined by identical inferred V gene, J gene, and CDR3 amino acid sequence. The percentage overlap between two repertoires was calculated by dividing the number of shared unique clonotypes by the size of the smaller repertoire. Repertoire richness was assessed with RTK rarefaction, the Chao1 estimator, and Recon v2.1 estimates of unobserved clonotypes. For all TCRbeta clonotypes obtained by the gDNA method from a handful of donors, generation probabilities were computed with OLGA. TCRdb took this table from immuneACCESS and kept in-frame rearrangements with V and J called. Such tables lack part of the clones; where checked against another copy, unresolved V genes explain under half of the gap, and the rest is unexplained. V and J calls and clone size come straight from that table; D and trimming were deduced from the DNA. The sample table holds 300,000 to 350,000 clones, of which around 79% were seen once. The ten largest clones take up over 9.5% of the sample.

The donors were healthy, HIV-negative adults with no recently reported acute infections or vaccinations. Every donor was a Caucasian adult residing in Nashville, Tennessee, USA. CD4+ T cells were enriched through magnetic negative selection, after which naive cells were positively selected on CD45RA and the remaining negative fraction served as the memory subset. After blood collection by leukapheresis, PBMCs were isolated using Ficoll-Histopaque density gradient centrifugation and then cryopreserved in the vapor phase of liquid nitrogen. Analytical flow cytometry was used to check the purity and quantity of each magnetically sorted T cell population. From each sorted fraction, genomic DNA was isolated and quantified by UV absorbance on a Nanodrop 2000c. Beyond this particular receptor, the publication reports: Pairwise subsampling indicated that sequencing depth was expected to affect the degree of clonotype sharing among donors. Compared with non-shared clonotypes, clonotypes shared by all four sorted-subset donors had higher generation probabilities. Sampling was restricted to blood, and TCR repertoires in tissues likely differ from the TCR repertoires found in blood. Because the study included only a small number of donors, the genetic and exposure-history diversity represented was limited. Incomplete sequencing was indicated by rarefaction of sorted-subset datasets, despite the large sequencing depth. Estimated clonotype richness was generally larger for naive than for memory subsets. Across a handful of donors, roughly 5.1% of naive CD4, around 3.5% of naive CD8, 2.3% of memory CD4, and approximately 0.42% of memory CD8 clonotypes were shared.

As to this clone: Its antigen is unknown. A junction end diverges from the germline sequence, so it may reflect a read error.

The CDR3 runs 15 amino acids, cysteine and phenylalanine included. The sequence is cut down to CDR3 DNA, 45 bases in frame from base 1. The germline V gene (reference sequence) provides CDR1 SEHNR and CDR2 FQNEAQ. The chain couples TRBV7-9 to TRBJ2-1; the central 7 bases match TRBD2. Input material: memory CD4+ T cells sorted from blood. What this sample's cell subset or site label stands for: CD45RA-negative fraction. This receptor was taken from a young man in good health. This receptor carries the CDR3 CASSLEGGSFDEQFF. The nucleotide sequence reads TGTGCCAGCAGTTTAGAGGGCGGGAGTTTCGATGAGCAGTTCTTC.